This T cell receptor beta chain was observed in a study of blood T cells in healthy people across ages. Study-wide results and limits: With donor CMV status unknown, expanded clonotype changes were possibly confounded.

Of note for this clonotype: Its specificity is unknown.

CDR3 length: 14 residues. V lost 0 bases to trimming and J lost 0 bases, with 9 bases between them. The germline V gene encodes CDR1 DFQATT and CDR2 SNEGSKA (reference sequence). PCR was performed a second time for about 7 to 11 cycles using a sample-barcoded 5' primer and a J-beta primer mix. The template-switch adaptor, which had 12 random nucleotides, put a tag on each cDNA molecule. Using its own MiXCR run on the 5' RACE reads, TCRdb lists one record per CDR3 protein. The repertoire holds about 1 million distinct CDR3 sequences, 40% to 50% seen once, with 18% in the top ten. This rearrangement joins TRBV20-1 to TRBJ2-7; D remains unclear. The sequenced material came from blood. The receptor was isolated from a woman aged 60 to 75 in good health. In nucleotides, the CDR3 is TGCAGTGCTAGAGATGTCGTCTCCTCCTACGAGCAGTACTTC. It yields the protein CSARDVVSSYEQYF.